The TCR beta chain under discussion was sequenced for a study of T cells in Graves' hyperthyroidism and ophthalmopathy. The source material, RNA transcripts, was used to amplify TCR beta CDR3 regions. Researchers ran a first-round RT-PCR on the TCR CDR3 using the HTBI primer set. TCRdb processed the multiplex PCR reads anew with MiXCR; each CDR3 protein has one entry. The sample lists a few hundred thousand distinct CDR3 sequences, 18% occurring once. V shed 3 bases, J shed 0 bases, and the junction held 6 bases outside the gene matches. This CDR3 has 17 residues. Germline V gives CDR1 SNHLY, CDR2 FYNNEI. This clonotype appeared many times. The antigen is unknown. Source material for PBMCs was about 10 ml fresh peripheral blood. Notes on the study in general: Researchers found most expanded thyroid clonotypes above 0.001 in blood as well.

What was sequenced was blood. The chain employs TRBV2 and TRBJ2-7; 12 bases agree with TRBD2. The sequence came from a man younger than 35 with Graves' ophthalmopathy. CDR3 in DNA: TGTGCCAGCAGTGACCCTACTAGCGGGGGGACCTCCTACGAGCAGTACTTC. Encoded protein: CASSDPTSGGTSYEQYF.